The 22 T cell receptor beta chains given below trace back to one sample, sequenced in a study of molecular identifiers for immune sequencing clone quantification. A single record per CDR3 protein comes from TCRdb applying MiXCR to the PCR reads. The data contain around 460,000 distinct CDR3 sequences, about a fifth of them seen just once; the ten biggest clones take up around 0.84%. The source material was naive CD8+ T cells from blood, with Jurkat cell RNA spiked in. Subset: FACS-sorted CD8+CD4-CCR7+CD45RA+ naive T cells. The receptors were gathered from a human donor in good health. Some libraries in this study had Jurkat cell RNA spiked in.

Concerning this clonotype itself: This could be a read error, since a much larger clone is one nucleotide away. The gene calls are TRBV7-2 and TRBJ2-7, with 13 bases lining up with TRBD2. V lost 3 bases to trimming and J lost 2 bases; unmatched junction nucleotides: 16. The CDR3 has 20 residues. From germline, CDR1 is SGHTA and CDR2 FQGNSA. The CDR3 here is CASSLEDGPGLAGTTYEQYF. In DNA, the CDR3 is TGTGCCAGCAGCTTGGAGGACGGACCGGGACTAGCGGGGACAACCTACGAGCAGTACTTC.

The V gene is TRBV3-1, the J gene TRBJ2-4; D possibly matches TRBD1 or TRBD2 (5 bases each). Germline V lookup: CDR1 LGHDT, CDR2 YNNKEL (reference sequence). This CDR3 has 14 residues. V dropped 4 bases and J dropped 9 bases, with 16 bases sitting between them. Here the CDR3 DNA reads TGTGCCAGCAGCCTAGAAGTGGGGGAGTTCATTCAGTACTTC. The encoded protein is CASSLEVGEFIQYF.

This clonotype appeared a few times. The chain combines TRBV28 with TRBJ2-4, with D perhaps matching TRBD2 (6 bases). V was trimmed by 2 bases and J by 0 bases, leaving 14 bases between them. There are 17 residues in the CDR3. From germline, CDR1 is MDHEN and CDR2 SYDVKM. For the CDR3, the DNA is TGTGCCAGCAGTTTAGGGGAGCGGGTATTAGCCAAAAACATTCAGTACTTC. It yields the protein CASSLGERVLAKNIQYF.

J is TRBJ1-1 and V is TRBV27, with 7 nucleotides matching TRBD1. The CDR3 totals 15 residues. Germline lookup yields CDR1 MNHEY and CDR2 SMNVEV (reference sequence). V dropped 6 bases and J dropped 3; count of bases not matched to a gene: 10. CDR3 sequence reads: CASRSKNTGDTEAFF. As DNA, the CDR3 is TGTGCCAGCAGGAGCAAAAACACAGGGGACACTGAAGCTTTCTTT.

This clonotype was seen more than once but under ten times. The V and J genes are TRBV7-6 and TRBJ2-6; 13 bases match TRBD2. CDR3 size: 24 residues. Looked up from germline, CDR1 is SGHVS and CDR2 is FNYEAQ. The ends lost 3 bases at V and 1 base at J; junction bases unmatched: 21. CDR3 sequence (DNA): TGTGCCAGCAGCTTCGACAGCCCCCACCGTCGTACTAGCGGGAGGGGATCTGGGGCCAACGTCCTGACTTTC. Its translation: CASSFDSPHRRTSGRGSGANVLTF.

This clonotype was counted a few times. The chain uses TRBV20-1 and TRBJ2-5; a weak D match, TRBD1 (6 bases). Germline V gene data show CDR1 as DFQATT and CDR2 as SNEGSKA (reference sequence). The CDR3 loop spans 17 amino acids. The germline V and J ends were trimmed by 3 bases and 2 bases, with 22 bases remaining between them. The CDR3 spells CSASPGIGQDSQETQYF. CDR3 sequence (DNA): TGCAGTGCTAGTCCGGGGATTGGGCAGGACAGTCAAGAGACCCAGTACTTC.

This clonotype appeared a few times. The chain employs TRBV27 and TRBJ1-2; TRBD1 matches at 7 bases. Germline assignment: CDR1 MNHEY and CDR2 SMNVEV (reference sequence). Losses at the gene ends were 0 bases for V and 7 bases for J; bases not matched to a gene: 5. CDR3 length equals 14 residues. In DNA, the CDR3 is TGTGCCAGCAGTTTATCAGGGGGCTGGTTTGGCTACACCTTC. This gives the protein CASSLSGGWFGYTF.

In its sample, this clonotype was seen a few times. The chain joins TRBV27 to TRBJ2-1; weak D call: TRBD2 (5 bases). V gave up 0 bases and J gave up 9 bases, with 9 bases separating them. Germline CDR1 is MNHEY and CDR2 is SMNVEV (reference sequence). The CDR3 runs to 13 residues. CDR3 in amino acids: CASSLSRRAEQFF. For the CDR3, the DNA is TGTGCCAGCAGTTTATCTAGGCGGGCTGAGCAGTTCTTC.

This clonotype was seen only once. This is likely a read error, given that the CDR3 carries no conserved phenylalanine or tryptophan at its end. The chain joins TRBV2 to TRBJ1-4; D may be TRBD1 (5 bases). V was pared by 9 bases and J by 7 bases, with 12 bases between. The germline gives CDR1 SNHLY, CDR2 FYNNEI. The CDR3 is 12 amino acids. The CDR3 spells CARDAGGEKLFL. The CDR3, as DNA: TGTGCCAGGGACGCTGGGGGTGAAAAACTGTTTCTT.

V and J are TRBV5-3 and TRBJ2-7; possibly TRBD1 for D (6 bases). TRBV5-3 counts as an open reading frame of uncertain function. The CDR3 has 14 residues. The V and J ends lost 8 bases and 6 bases respectively, with 21 bases between them. CDR3 sequence reads: CASSRDTMNSEQYF. DNA of the CDR3: TGTGCCAGCAGCCGGGACACAATGAACTCCGAGCAGTACTTC.

This clonotype was observed at least ten times. This chain links TRBV5-1 with TRBJ2-5; D is possibly TRBD1 (6 bases). Germline-derived CDR1 and CDR2 are SGHRS and YFSETQ. V dropped 4 bases and J dropped 4 bases, with 14 bases sitting between them. The CDR3 sequence is 14 residues long. The CDR3 region has the DNA TGCGCCAGCAGCCTCACAGGGCGTGCAGAGACCCAGTACTTC. Amino acids: CASSLTGRAETQYF.

The chain uses TRBV11-2 and TRBJ1-1, with D perhaps TRBD1 (6 bases). Germline values: CDR1 SGHAT, CDR2 FQNNGV. V was cut by 8 bases and J by 2 bases, with 21 bases left in between. The CDR3 has 16 residues. For the CDR3, the DNA is TGTGCCAGCGGTAAGGGTCTAGCAGGGGCTAACACTGAAGCTTTCTTT. Amino acids: CASGKGLAGANTEAFF.

In regard to this clonotype: One end of the junction is discordant with germline, which a read error may explain. The V gene is TRBV4-3, the J gene TRBJ1-3; no clear D gene. Germline V gene data show CDR1 as LGHNA and CDR2 as YSLEER. The CDR3 is 15 residues long. The CDR3: CASGQDRVTGNTIYF. The CDR3 DNA follows: TGCGCCAGCGGCCAAGATAGGGTAACGGGAAACACCATATATTTT.

This clonotype has just a few counts. The chain links TRBV18 to TRBJ1-1; D is ambiguous. The CDR3 runs to 13 residues. In germline, CDR1 is KGHSH, CDR2 LQKENI. V lost 0 bases and J lost 6, with 8 bases in between. The CDR3 sequence is CASSPPGYAEAFF. DNA for the CDR3: TGTGCCAGCTCACCACCGGGGTATGCTGAAGCTTTCTTT.

This clonotype was detected many times. The chain joins TRBV27 to TRBJ1-6; D call uncertain. The CDR3 totals 14 residues. Trimming left V 2 bases short and J 7 bases short, with 9 bases between. Germline-derived CDR1 and CDR2 are MNHEY and SMNVEV (reference sequence). CDR3 nucleotides: TGTGCCAGCAGTTTAGGCAGCGTAAATTCACCCCTCCACTTT. It encodes CASSLGSVNSPLHF.

This clonotype was found a few times. The rearrangement joins TRBV4-3 to TRBJ2-3; TRBD2 matches at 7 bases. The CDR3 loop spans 18 amino acids. Germline V gene data show CDR1 as LGHNA and CDR2 as YSLEER. V shed 0 bases and J 2 bases; nucleotides not matched to a gene: 11. The CDR3 sequence: CASSQDLGPQRDTDTQYF. DNA for the CDR3: TGCGCCAGCAGCCAAGATCTAGGTCCCCAGCGGGACACAGATACGCAGTATTTT.

This rearrangement joins TRBV12-3 or TRBV12-4 to TRBJ2-7; TRBD1 agrees at 7 bases. The trim removed 5 bases at V and 2 bases at J, leaving 6 bases unmatched. This CDR3 is 14 amino acids long. CDR3 in amino acids: CASSETGPTYEQYF. The CDR3, as DNA: TGTGCCAGCAGTGAGACAGGGCCCACCTACGAGCAGTACTTC.

This clonotype was recorded many times. V usage is TRBV30 and J usage is TRBJ1-4; no clear D. The CDR3 is made up of 15 amino acids. Trimming removed 1 base at V and 0 bases at J, with 9 bases between. Germline V gives CDR1 GTSNPN, CDR2 SVGIG (reference sequence). This CDR3 reads CAWSDGSATNEKLFF. The CDR3, as DNA: TGTGCCTGGAGTGACGGCTCAGCAACTAATGAAAAACTGTTTTTT.

V is TRBV4-2 and J is TRBJ2-7, with a tentative D call TRBD1 (5 bases). The CDR3 totals 15 residues. Germline CDR1 LGHNA, CDR2 YNFKEQ. Between the trimmed V and J ends, which lost 4 bases and 0 bases, there was a span of 13 bases. The CDR3 DNA is TGTGCCAGCAGCCCCCAAAGCACAGGCTCCTACGAGCAGTACTTC. As protein: CASSPQSTGSYEQYF.

V and J are TRBV6-5 and TRBJ2-3; D possibly matches TRBD1 or TRBD2 (5 bases each). Looked up from germline, CDR1 is MNHEY and CDR2 is SVGAGI. The CDR3 is 15 amino acids. Trimming pared 2 bases from V and 6 bases from J, leaving 15 bases between. The CDR3 protein is CASSYRGRGLDTQYF. The CDR3, as DNA: TGTGCCAGCAGTTACAGGGGACGGGGTCTTGATACGCAGTATTTT.

The rearrangement links TRBV9 to TRBJ2-2; D ambiguous. CDR1 SGDLS and CDR2 YYNGEE come from the germline V gene. This CDR3 region has 17 residues. V gave up 0 bases and J gave up 2 bases, with 14 bases separating them. The CDR3 loop is CASSVASPTPNTGELFF. Written as DNA, the CDR3 is TGTGCCAGCAGCGTAGCTTCACCCACCCCTAACACCGGGGAGCTGTTTTTT.

This clonotype has a handful of counts. The J gene is TRBJ2-5, the V gene TRBV3-1; D gene uncertain. Germline V gene lookup returns CDR1 LGHDT and CDR2 YNNKEL (reference sequence). The CDR3 contains 12 residues. Trimming removed 1 base from V and 5 bases from J, with 5 bases in between. The CDR3 DNA follows: TGTGCCAGCAGCCAAGTGGACGAGACCCAGTACTTC. Translation: CASSQVDETQYF.